The 24 T cell receptor beta chains below were found in one sample sequenced in a study of long-term antiretroviral therapy in people with HIV. Sequencing used immunoSEQ v3.0 at survey level. Clones were sequenced by immunoSEQ multiplex PCR, and TCRdb holds only the in-frame ones, with some missing. In the table there are some 24,000 clones, about 76% of which are singletons. The sequenced sample was unsorted PBMCs, obtained at the start of antiretroviral therapy, before treatment. The receptors come from a woman aged 18-29 years with HIV.

The chain has TRBV28 and TRBJ1-2, with D unclear. Germline V CDR1 and CDR2: MDHEN, SYDVKM. The CDR3 is 12 residues long. Trimming removed 5 bases at V and 8 bases at J, with 12 bases between. As DNA, the CDR3 is TGTGCCAGCAGTCGGACCGGCGGAGGCTACACCTTC. Translating gives CASSRTGGGYTF.

The chain couples TRBV7-9 to TRBJ1-2; 9 bases are shared with TRBD1. The CDR3 is 12 residues long. CDR1 is SEHNR, CDR2 FQNEAQ, per germline (reference sequence). The V segment lost 8 bases and the J segment 4 bases; nucleotides outside the gene matches: 2. CDR3 nucleotides: TGTGCCAGCGTGACAGGGGGCTATGGCTACACCTTC. Its protein is CASVTGGYGYTF.

The chain employs TRBV27 and TRBJ2-3; 8 bases are a match to TRBD2. Germline V gene lookup returns CDR1 MNHEY and CDR2 SMNVEV (reference sequence). Trimming at V came to 5 bases and at J to 4 bases, leaving 8 bases not matched to a gene. The CDR3 covers 15 residues. The CDR3 spells CASSMLGTRADTQYF. DNA of the CDR3: TGTGCCAGCAGTATGCTCGGGACTAGAGCAGATACGCAGTATTTT.

The chain employs TRBV4-2 and TRBJ1-5, with D unresolved. Germline loops: CDR1 LGHNA, CDR2 YNFKEQ. V was cut by 3 bases and J by 1 base, with 4 bases left in between. The CDR3 is made up of 13 amino acids. The chain's CDR3 is CASSHSSNQPQHF. In DNA form, the CDR3 reads TGTGCCAGCAGCCACAGCAGCAATCAGCCCCAGCATTTT.

This chain uses TRBV14 with TRBJ2-3; D may be TRBD1 (5 bases). The CDR3 has 16 residues. V shed 1 base and J shed 0 bases, with 11 bases lying between them. Per the germline V gene, CDR1 is SGHDN and CDR2 is FVKESK. The CDR3 is CASSQGTGPSTDTQYF. CDR3 coding DNA: TGTGCCAGCAGCCAAGGAACAGGCCCCAGCACAGATACGCAGTATTTT.

In its sample, this clone was seen once. V and J are TRBV15 and TRBJ2-1; D is unclear. The germline gives CDR1 LNHNV, CDR2 YYDKDF (reference sequence). V lost 0 bases and J 1 base, leaving 7 bases between the germline ends. The CDR3 is 15 amino acids. The CDR3 bases are TGTGCCACCAGCAGAGAGGGAATTTCCTACAATGAGCAGTTCTTC. It translates to CATSREGISYNEQFF. The complete variable domain, with remaining parts taken from reference TRBV15 and TRBJ2-1, reads DAMVIQNPRYQVTQFGKPVTLSCSQTLNHNVMYWYQQKSSQAPKLLFHYYDKDFNNEADTPDNFQSRRPNTSFCFLDIRSPGLGDTAMYLCATSREGISYNEQFFGPGTRLTVL.

The chain recombines TRBV16 with TRBJ2-1; no clear D. CDR3 size: 11 residues. Trimming shortened V by 6 bases and J by 9 bases, and 9 bases separated the two germline ends. Germline V gene sequence: CDR1 KGHSY, CDR2 FQNENV. For the CDR3, the DNA is TGTGCCAGCAGTTGGTCCGGTGAGCAGTTCTTC. Amino acids: CASSWSGEQFF.

The chain links TRBV7-9 to TRBJ1-1; a weak D match, TRBD1 (5 bases). V lost 7 bases to trimming and J lost 1 base, with 13 bases between them. There are 14 residues in the CDR3. Looked up from germline, CDR1 is SEHNR and CDR2 is FQNEAQ (reference sequence). The CDR3 DNA reads TGTGCCAGCACCTCGGGGCAGGGGAACACTGAAGCTTTCTTT. It specifies CASTSGQGNTEAFF.

This chain links TRBV30 with TRBJ1-1; D is undetermined. The CDR3 is made up of 12 amino acids. Trimming removed 4 bases at V and 5 bases at J, with 11 bases between. Germline V gene lookup returns CDR1 GTSNPN and CDR2 SVGIG (reference sequence). In nucleotides, the CDR3 is TGTGCCTGGATTTATGTGGGGACTGAAGCTTTCTTT. It translates to CAWIYVGTEAFF.

V gene TRBV7-2 combines with J gene TRBJ1-3; D is unclear. The CDR3 totals 15 residues. The V end lost 5 bases, the J end lost 0 bases, and 11 bases lay between the germline ends. Germline values: CDR1 SGHTA, CDR2 FQGNSA. For the CDR3, the DNA is TGTGCCAGCAGCCCTTTGTTCTCCTCTGGAAACACCATATATTTT. Translating gives CASSPLFSSGNTIYF.

This clone was observed a single time. The V call is TRBV10-2, the J call TRBJ2-1; TRBD1 matches 7 bases. V shed 6 bases and J 3 bases; nucleotides not matched to a gene: 5. Per the germline V gene, CDR1 is WSHSY and CDR2 is SAAADI. CDR3 length equals 14 residues. CDR3 residues: CASRRQGYYNEQFF. The CDR3 bases are TGCGCCAGCAGAAGACAGGGATACTACAATGAGCAGTTCTTC.

The rearrangement uses TRBV5-1 and TRBJ1-1; no clear D. Trimming took 1 base from V and 5 from J, leaving 15 bases between them. The CDR3 consists of 15 residues. Per the germline V gene, CDR1 is SGHRS and CDR2 is YFSETQ. The CDR3 DNA sequence: TGCGCCAGCAGCTTGCCGGGCGACGGGTATACTGAAGCTTTCTTT. This translates into CASSLPGDGYTEAFF.

The chain recombines TRBV28 with TRBJ1-4, with D possibly matching TRBD1 (5 bases). Looked up from germline, CDR1 is MDHEN and CDR2 is SYDVKM. The germline V and J ends were trimmed by 6 bases and 16 bases, with 18 bases remaining between them. CDR3 length equals 12 residues. CDR3 sequence reads: CASSPVGGPRFF. CDR3 DNA: TGTGCCAGCAGCCCAGTTGGGGGACCGCGGTTTTTT.

This clone has just one count. The chain combines TRBV18 with TRBJ1-1; D gene ambiguous. V shed 3 bases and J shed 1 base, with 6 bases lying between them. This CDR3 has 13 residues. Germline CDR1 is KGHSH and CDR2 is LQKENI. DNA of the CDR3: TGTGCCAGCTCACCGACGGAGAACACTGAAGCTTTCTTT. Translation: CASSPTENTEAFF.

The rearrangement links TRBV28 to TRBJ2-1; 15 positions agree with TRBD2. V trimming: 5 bases; J trimming: 7 bases; junction bases outside the gene matches: 6. This CDR3 comprises 16 residues. Germline CDR1 MDHEN, CDR2 SYDVKM. CDR3 nucleotide sequence: TGTGCCAGCAGTACACCGGGGACTAGCGGGAGGAATGAGCAGTTCTTC. The encoded protein is CASSTPGTSGRNEQFF.

V usage is TRBV9 and J usage is TRBJ2-1; 11 bases are shared with TRBD2. This CDR3 comprises 16 residues. Per germline, CDR1 SGDLS and CDR2 YYNGEE. The ends lost 3 bases at V and 9 bases at J; junction bases unmatched: 11. CDR3 nucleotides: TGTGCCAGCAGCGCGGGAATAGCGGGGGGGTTTGGTGAGCAGTTCTTC. It translates to CASSAGIAGGFGEQFF.

V usage is TRBV11-2 and J usage is TRBJ2-7; D not certain. V was trimmed by 0 bases and J by 3 bases, leaving 15 bases between them. CDR1 and CDR2 (germline): SGHAT, FQNNGV. The CDR3 runs 16 residues. The DNA for the CDR3 is TGTGCCAGCAGCTTAGATCGCCGGGCCGGCTACTACGAGCAGTACTTC. Amino acid sequence: CASSLDRRAGYYEQYF.

This chain joins TRBV9 and TRBJ2-7; no definite D call. The V end was cut by 0 bases, the J end by 2 bases, with 9 bases between. The length of the CDR3 is 14 residues. Germline CDR1 SGDLS, CDR2 YYNGEE. The CDR3 here is CASSVGGDTYEQYF. In DNA form, the CDR3 reads TGTGCCAGCAGCGTAGGTGGAGACACCTACGAGCAGTACTTC.

This chain joins TRBV9 and TRBJ1-6, with D hard to call. CDR3 size: 13 residues. CDR1 is SGDLS and CDR2 is YYNGEE in the germline V gene. Deletions cut 3 bases from V and 9 bases from J, with 10 bases between. The CDR3 loop is CASSAQIGSPLHF. CDR3 bases: TGTGCCAGCAGCGCCCAAATTGGTTCACCCCTCCACTTT.

V gene TRBV6-5 combines with J gene TRBJ1-2; perhaps TRBD1 as D (6 bases). Trimming shortened V by 0 bases and J by 5 bases, and 10 bases separated the two germline ends. CDR3 length equals 14 residues. In germline, CDR1 is MNHEY, CDR2 SVGAGI. The CDR3 region has the DNA TGTGCCAGCAGTTACTCGAGGGGGAAGTATGGCTACACCTTC. Protein product: CASSYSRGKYGYTF.

This chain joins TRBV7-8 and TRBJ2-1; 8 bases are shared with TRBD2. The CDR3 totals 15 residues. Germline CDR1 is SGHVS and CDR2 is FQNEAQ. Trimming cost V 5 bases and J 7 bases; bases outside gene matches: 10. DNA of the CDR3: TGTGCCAGCAGCCCCAGGGGCGCGGGAGGAAATGAGCAGTTCTTC. Its translation is CASSPRGAGGNEQFF.

This clone is a singleton in its sample. The chain is built from TRBV4-3 and TRBJ1-3; 8 bases align to TRBD1. Germline V gives CDR1 LGHNA, CDR2 YSLEER. This CDR3 is 15 amino acids long. J was trimmed by 3 bases and V by 4 bases; bases with no gene match: 5. The CDR3 is CASSRADRGGNTIYF. The CDR3, as DNA: TGCGCCAGCAGCCGAGCAGACAGGGGTGGAAACACCATATATTTT.

As for this clone: One junction end does not reproduce the germline sequence, and a read error may be involved. The J gene is TRBJ1-3, the V gene TRBV7-8, with D tentatively TRBD1 (5 bases). There are 16 residues in the CDR3. The germline gives CDR1 SGHVS, CDR2 FQNEAQ. Here the CDR3 DNA reads TGTGCCAGCAGCTTCCGAGGCGGGTTGTACGGGACGGAGGAAGATTTT. Translation: CASSFRGGLYGTEEDF.

The J gene is TRBJ2-1, the V gene TRBV6-5, with D tentatively TRBD1 (6 bases). Trimming left V 6 bases short and J 7 bases short, with 13 bases between. In germline, CDR1 is MNHEY, CDR2 SVGAGI. The CDR3 length is 13 residues. CDR3 sequence reads: CASSHGQTNEQFF. The CDR3 coding sequence is TGTGCCAGCAGCCATGGACAGACTAATGAGCAGTTCTTC.